This is a list of T cell receptor beta chains from one sample in a study of CD4+ T cells in melanoma. The method was immunoSEQ multiplex PCR; TCRdb's version includes in-frame clones alone and lacks a portion of them. The sample records over 130,000 clones, around 90% being singletons. The receptors come from a human donor with melanoma. Both conserved end residues are part of each CDR3. Each record gives: J gene, clone size, V gene, D gene, CDR3 DNA, CDR3 protein. The D gene is left open where the match is weak. Expanded clones are given a class, and other clones once, few, many or no size at all.

TRBJ2-1 NA TRBV7-2 NA TGTGCCAGCAGCCCTACAGTTTTCAATGAGCAGTTCTTC CASSPTVFNEQFF
TRBJ2-4 NA TRBV7-2 TRBD1 TGTGCCAGCAGCTCTGGACAGGGCCAAAACATTCAGTACTTC CASSSGQGQNIQYF
TRBJ2-5 NA TRBV6-5 TRBD2 TGTGCCAGCAGCAACCGGGGGGGAGAGACCCAGTACTTC CASSNRGGETQYF
TRBJ1-5 NA TRBV6-1 NA TGTGCCAGCAGCGACTTCGACCAGCCCCAGCATTTT CASSDFDQPQHF
TRBJ2-1 once TRBV7-7 NA TGTGCTAGCAGCTCAAGATACAACAATGAGCAGTTCTTC CASSSRYNNEQFF
TRBJ1-2 NA TRBV30 NA TGTGCCTGGAGTTTCGACCGACGCTATGGCTACACCTTC CAWSFDRRYGYTF
TRBJ1-6 NA TRBV2 TRBD1 TGTGCCAGCAGAGGACAGGGAAATTCACCCCTCCACTTT CASRGQGNSPLHF
TRBJ1-2 once TRBV25-1 NA TGTGCCAGCAGTGAATATTCAACAGGCTCCTATGGCTACACCTTC CASSEYSTGSYGYTF
TRBJ2-7 NA TRBV6-5 NA TGTGCCAGCAGTTACTCCGGGACGAACCCTTACGAGCAGTACTTC CASSYSGTNPYEQYF
TRBJ2-3 NA TRBV5-1 TRBD2 TGCGCCAGCAAGTTAGCGGGGGAAACAGATACGCAGTATTTT CASKLAGETDTQYF
TRBJ2-3 NA TRBV30 TRBD1 TGTGCCTGGAGTCAATGGGACAGGGTGCCAGATACGCAGTATTTT CAWSQWDRVPDTQYF
TRBJ1-5 NA TRBV6-1 NA TGTGCCAGCACCCCAGAGGCCAATCAGCCCCAGCATTTT CASTPEANQPQHF
TRBJ1-1 few TRBV9 NA TGTGCCAGCAGCGCAGACGGTGAAGCTTTCTTT CASSADGEAFF
TRBJ2-3 NA TRBV6-5 TRBD1 TGTGCCAGCAGAAGACAGGGCAGATCAGATACGCAGTATTTT CASRRQGRSDTQYF
TRBJ1-6 NA TRBV9 NA TGTGCCAGCAGCGTAGAGGAAGGGCGCGAGTCACCCCTCCACTTT CASSVEEGRESPLHF
TRBJ1-2 NA TRBV16 NA TGTGCCAGCAGCCTGGACAGAAACTATGGCTACACCTTC CASSLDRNYGYTF
TRBJ2-1 NA TRBV4-1 TRBD2 TGCGCCAGCAGCCAAGAGAGTCCGCAAAGCTTAGCGGGGGGGTCCTACAATGAGCAGTTCTTC CASSQESPQSLAGGSYNEQFF
TRBJ2-1 NA TRBV5-1 NA TGCGCCAGCAGCTCGTCTAGCTCCTACAATGAGCAGTTCTTC CASSSSSSYNEQFF
TRBJ2-1 NA TRBV19 NA TGTGCCAGTAGTATAGGAGGGCCGAATGAGCAGTTCTTC CASSIGGPNEQFF
TRBJ2-3 NA TRBV2 NA TGTGCCAGCAGTGCTGACGCGCGGGCCCGAAGCACAGATACGCAGTATTTT CASSADARARSTDTQYF
TRBJ1-1 once TRBV27 NA TGTGCCAGCAGCCCCGCAGGGGAAACTGAAGCTTTCTTT CASSPAGETEAFF
TRBJ2-7 NA TRBV2 TRBD1 TGTGCCAGCAGTGGACAGGGCGCTTACGAGCAGTACTTC CASSGQGAYEQYF
TRBJ2-7 NA TRBV27 NA TGTGCCAGCAGTTTAATACCGCGGCAGGGATACTACGAGCAGTACTTC CASSLIPRQGYYEQYF
TRBJ1-5 NA TRBV7-8 NA TGTGCCAGCAGCTCAGGACGAGGGGGGGGAGCTCAGCCCCAGCATTTT CASSSGRGGGAQPQHF
TRBJ1-6 few TRBV27 NA TGTGCCAGCAAGATGACAGACCGTAATTCACCCCTCCACTTT CASKMTDRNSPLHF
TRBJ1-6 NA TRBV19 TRBD1 TGTGCCAGTAGTATATTAGGGGGCAAAGCAAGAAATTCACCCCTCCACTTT CASSILGGKARNSPLHF
TRBJ2-7 NA TRBV7-2 NA TGTGCCAGCAGCTTCGGGCGGACCTCCTACGAGCAGTACTTC CASSFGRTSYEQYF
TRBJ1-3 NA TRBV6-1 TRBD1 TGTGCCAGCAGTGAGAATGGACAGGTCGGAAACACCATATATTTT CASSENGQVGNTIYF
TRBJ2-1 NA TRBV2 NA TGTGCCAGCAGTGGGTGGGATTACAATGAGCAGTTCTTC CASSGWDYNEQFF
TRBJ1-5 NA TRBV7-2 NA TGTGCCAGCAGCTTAGGGTCGGCGAGCAATCAGCCCCAGCATTTT CASSLGSASNQPQHF
TRBJ2-5 NA TRBV19 TRBD2 TGTGCCAGTGGTCCTAGCGGGGGGGGCCGGACCCAGTACTTC CASGPSGGGRTQYF
TRBJ2-2 NA TRBV27 NA TGTGCCAGCAGACCCATCAGCCCCACCGGGGAGCTGTTTTTT CASRPISPTGELFF
TRBJ2-7 NA TRBV5-6 NA TGTGCCAGCCAGAGCGGGCCCGGGTTTGACGAGCAGTACTTC CASQSGPGFDEQYF
TRBJ2-3 NA TRBV5-1 NA TGCGCCAGCAGCTTGGACAGGGCAACAGATACGCAGTATTTT CASSLDRATDTQYF
TRBJ1-5 NA TRBV6-1 NA TGTGCCAGCAGTGAGACGAATGGTCAGCCCCAGCATTTT CASSETNGQPQHF
TRBJ1-1 NA TRBV14 NA TGTGCCAGCAGCCAAGACCAGGGGCGTCGGGCTTTCTTT CASSQDQGRRAFF
TRBJ1-3 NA TRBV2 NA TGTGCCAGCAGCTATACGGCAGGACGGGGTGGAAACACCATATATTTT CASSYTAGRGGNTIYF
TRBJ2-2 NA TRBV10-3 NA TGTGCCATCAAGAGAGGTACACAGAACACCGGGGAGCTGTTTTTT CAIKRGTQNTGELFF
TRBJ2-3 NA TRBV5-1 TRBD2 TGCGCCAGCAGCTTGGAAGGACTAGTGACAGATACGCAGTATTTT CASSLEGLVTDTQYF
TRBJ1-1 NA TRBV7-9 NA TGTGCCAGTGGCCCGGTTCTATCCCCCTACACTGAAGCTTTCTTT CASGPVLSPYTEAFF
TRBJ2-5 NA TRBV13 TRBD2 TGTGCCAGCAGCTCCCCTAGCGGCGAGACCCAGTACTTC CASSSPSGETQYF
TRBJ1-3 NA TRBV18 NA TGTGCCAGCTCACCATCAACCTCCGTAGGTGGAAACACCATATATTTT CASSPSTSVGGNTIYF
TRBJ1-5 NA TRBV2 TRBD1 TGTGCCAGCACTGGGGACAGGAATCAGCCCCAGCATTTT CASTGDRNQPQHF
TRBJ1-1 once TRBV18 NA TGTGCCAGCTCACCAAGGGGCACAGCAGATGAAGCTTTCTTT CASSPRGTADEAFF
TRBJ2-2 once TRBV7-8 TRBD2 TGTGCCAGCAGCTTACGAACTAGCGGCGTCGTCAGCACCGGGGAGCTGTTTTTT CASSLRTSGVVSTGELFF
TRBJ1-2 few TRBV5-6 NA TGTGCCAGCAGCTCGCAGAGGATCAACTATGGCTACACCTTC CASSSQRINYGYTF
TRBJ1-1 few TRBV5-8 NA TGTGCCAGCAGCTTGGCCGGGGCTCTTAGGACTGAAGCTTTCTTT CASSLAGALRTEAFF
TRBJ2-2 NA TRBV18 NA TGTGCCAGCTCCTTCCTCCCCGGGGCGAGCACCGGGGAGCTGTTTTTT CASSFLPGASTGELFF
TRBJ2-5 once TRBV5-6 TRBD1 TGTGCCAGCAGCGGAGACAGGGGCCGCCCCCCCCAGTACTTC CASSGDRGRPPQYF
TRBJ2-3 few TRBV11-1 TRBD2 TGTGCCAGCAGCGGTCGTGGGCGGCGGGGGGGGCCAGATACGCAGTATTTT CASSGRGRRGGPDTQYF
TRBJ1-5 NA TRBV10-3 NA TGTGCCATCACACGGGACATCGATCAGCCCCAGCATTTT CAITRDIDQPQHF